The 24 T cell receptor beta chains below come from one sample, sequenced in a study of early T cells in non-severe SARS-CoV-2 infection. One entry per CDR3 protein, called by TCRdb with MiXCR from the 5' RACE reads. The sample carries 68,000 or so distinct CDR3 sequences, approximately 10% recorded once. Source material: whole blood. These receptors were collected from an adult who was a healthcare worker with PCR-confirmed SARS-CoV-2 infection or an uninfected control (not recorded which).

This clonotype has a count of ten or more. The chain carries TRBV29-1 and TRBJ1-2; TRBD1 agrees at 9 bases. CDR3 length: 13 residues. Germline V CDR1 and CDR2: SQVTM, ANQGSEA. Losses at the gene ends were 2 bases for V and 7 bases for J; bases not matched to a gene: 5. In DNA form, the CDR3 reads TGCAGCGTTGAATCGGACAGGGGAGTTGGCTACACCTTC. Residues: CSVESDRGVGYTF. Full variable domain (outside the CDR3, taken from reference TRBV29-1 and TRBJ1-2): SAVISQKPSRDICQRGTSLTIQCQVDSQVTMMFWYRQQPGQSLTLIATANQGSEATYESGFVIDKFPISRPNLTFSTLTVSNMSPEDSSIYLCSVESDRGVGYTFGSGTRLTVV.

Only a few counts were recorded for this clonotype. The CDR3 reads CSARSRFNYGYTF. CDR3 bases: TGCAGTGCTAGAAGCAGGTTTAACTATGGCTACACCTTC. The V call is TRBV20-1, the J call TRBJ1-2; D remains unclear. Germline V gene sequence: CDR1 DFQATT, CDR2 SNEGSKA (reference sequence). This CDR3 spans 13 amino acids. V lost 2 bases to trimming and J lost 1 base, with 8 bases between them.

The chain recombines TRBV12-3 or TRBV12-4 with TRBJ2-1; D gene uncertain. The CDR3 is made up of 14 amino acids. The V end was cut by 7 bases, the J end by 6 bases, with 16 bases between. The CDR3 sequence is CASTTSLDRNEQFF. CDR3 sequence (DNA): TGTGCCAGCACTACCTCTCTAGACCGCAATGAGCAGTTCTTC.

The chain joins TRBV27 to TRBJ1-6; D is possibly TRBD1 (5 bases). The V gene's germline CDR1 is MNHEY and CDR2 SMNVEV (reference sequence). V lost 5 bases and J lost 7, with 9 bases in between. The CDR3 length is 13 residues. The CDR3 is CASSDRQNSPLHF. CDR3 DNA: TGTGCCAGCAGTGACCGACAGAATTCACCCCTCCACTTT.

This clonotype occurred many times. CDR3 in amino acids: CASSQDMALAGANNEQFF. The CDR3 coding sequence is TGCGCCAGCAGCCAAGATATGGCGCTAGCGGGAGCGAACAATGAGCAGTTCTTC. The rearrangement links TRBV4-3 to TRBJ2-1; 10 bases map to TRBD2. Germline CDR1 is LGHNA and CDR2 is YSLEER. Trimming cost V 0 bases and J 5 bases; bases outside gene matches: 10. There are 18 residues in the CDR3.

There are a few counts of this clonotype. The chain employs TRBV7-2 and TRBJ2-3; tentatively, D is TRBD1 or TRBD2 (5 bases each). The CDR3 loop spans 16 amino acids. The germline V gene has CDR1 SGHTA and CDR2 FQGNSA. Trimming shortened V by 3 bases and J by 0 bases, and 13 bases separated the two germline ends. The CDR3 sequence: CASSFVPGPSTDTQYF. The DNA for the CDR3 is TGTGCCAGCAGCTTTGTACCGGGACCCAGCACAGATACGCAGTATTTT.

The chain is built from TRBV3-1 and TRBJ2-2; 8 positions agree with TRBD1. Germline CDR1 is LGHDT and CDR2 is YNNKEL (reference sequence). CDR3 length: 13 residues. With V trimmed by 5 bases and J by 10 bases, 6 bases remained unmatched. CDR3 region: CASSSQGASELFF. The CDR3 bases are TGTGCCAGCAGCTCGCAGGGGGCGTCGGAGCTGTTTTTT.

CDR3 amino acids: CASSFGGTNNEQFF. The CDR3, as DNA: TGTGCCAGCAGTTTTGGGGGGACTAACAATGAGCAGTTCTTC. The chain joins TRBV12-3 or TRBV12-4 to TRBJ2-1; 7 bases map to TRBD2. V lost 3 bases, J lost 5 bases, and 4 bases stayed unmatched. This CDR3 has 14 amino acids.

The chain joins TRBV6-6 to TRBJ2-2; D is ambiguous. The CDR3 is 13 amino acids. Per the germline V gene, CDR1 is MNHNY and CDR2 is SVGAGI (reference sequence). Trimming shortened V by 3 bases and J by 4 bases, and 6 bases separated the two germline ends. The DNA for the CDR3 is TGTGCCAGCAGTTATGGCGGCACCGGGGAGCTGTTTTTT. Residues: CASSYGGTGELFF.

This clonotype showed up just a few times. The chain carries TRBV20-1 and TRBJ2-3, with D unclear. Germline V gene lookup returns CDR1 DFQATT and CDR2 SNEGSKA (reference sequence). V dropped 3 bases and J dropped 6 bases, with 19 bases sitting between them. The CDR3 length is 15 residues. CDR3 sequence reads: CSASGPPRTSDTQYF. CDR3 bases: TGCAGTGCTAGTGGACCCCCTCGTACCTCCGATACGCAGTATTTT.

The chain joins TRBV6-2 or TRBV6-3 to TRBJ2-1; 13 bases map to TRBD2. This CDR3 comprises 15 residues. CDR1 and CDR2 from the germline V gene are MNHEY and SVGEGT. V dropped 6 bases and J dropped 9; count of bases not matched to a gene: 8. In DNA, the CDR3 is TGTGCCAGCAGCCTCCGGACTAGCGGGAGCAGTGAGCAGTTCTTC. Its translation is CASSLRTSGSSEQFF.

This clonotype was seen at least ten times. This chain links TRBV20-1 with TRBJ2-7; 8 bases agree with TRBD2. The CDR3 totals 14 residues. V lost 1 base to trimming and J lost 6 bases; unmatched junction nucleotides: 8. The germline gives CDR1 DFQATT, CDR2 SNEGSKA (reference sequence). The CDR3 is CSARVLAATFEQYF. CDR3 coding DNA: TGCAGTGCTAGAGTACTAGCGGCTACGTTCGAGCAGTACTTC.

The chain recombines TRBV18 with TRBJ2-7, with no clear D. The V end was cut by 0 bases, the J end by 6 bases, with 9 bases between. CDR3 length: 13 amino acids. Germline V lookup: CDR1 KGHSH, CDR2 LQKENI. CDR3 protein: CASSPPGSGEQYF. The CDR3 DNA sequence: TGTGCCAGCTCACCACCGGGGTCGGGCGAGCAGTACTTC.

With regard to this clonotype: The junction departs from germline at one end; a sequencing error may be responsible. This chain joins TRBV13 and TRBJ2-1; 7 positions agree with TRBD2. CDR3 length: 14 amino acids. Germline-derived CDR1 and CDR2 are PRHDT and FYEKMQ (reference sequence). The CDR3 sequence: CASSLGLVLSEQFF. The CDR3, as DNA: TGTGCCAGCAGCCTAGGACTAGTTTTAAGTGAGCAGTTCTTC.

This chain connects TRBV12-3 or TRBV12-4 to TRBJ2-3, with 14 bases that match TRBD2. This CDR3 has 15 amino acids. V shed 3 bases, J shed 5 bases, and the junction held 1 base outside the gene matches. The CDR3 nucleotides are TGTGCCAGCAGTTTTGGACTAGCGGGAGGAGATACGCAGTATTTT. Translated: CASSFGLAGGDTQYF.

There are a few counts of this clonotype. V is TRBV24-1 and J is TRBJ2-2; D not resolved. The V end was cut by 3 bases, the J end by 7 bases, with 17 bases between. The CDR3 consists of 16 residues. Germline loops: CDR1 KGHDR, CDR2 SFDVKD. The CDR3 region has the DNA TGTGCCACCAGTGATCTAACCAGGTCGGGCATCGGGGAGCTGTTTTTT. Translation: CATSDLTRSGIGELFF.

CDR3 loop: CASSLFGVSSYNEQFF. CDR3 in DNA: TGTGCCAGCAGCCTCTTTGGAGTTAGCTCCTACAATGAGCAGTTCTTC. V gene TRBV11-2 combines with J gene TRBJ2-1; D unresolved. The CDR3 has 16 amino acids. CDR1 SGHAT and CDR2 FQNNGV come from the germline V gene. V was cut by 5 bases and J by 0 bases, with 14 bases left in between.

This chain uses TRBV29-1 with TRBJ2-3; D may be TRBD2 (6 bases). The germline V gene encodes CDR1 SQVTM and CDR2 ANQGSEA. The V gene lost 4 bases and the J gene lost 3 bases, with 14 bases spanning the gap. The CDR3 runs to 14 residues. The CDR3 nucleotides read TGCAGCGTTGCGGGTAGCGGAGGAACAGATACGCAGTATTTT. It specifies CSVAGSGGTDTQYF.

This clonotype has only a few counts. The rearrangement uses TRBV9 and TRBJ2-1; D is unresolved. Germline CDR1 and CDR2: SGDLS and YYNGEE. The V end lost 1 base, the J end lost 8 bases, and 13 bases lay between the germline ends. The CDR3 sequence is 14 residues long. CDR3 sequence reads: CASSVKGKVDEQFF. CDR3 coding DNA: TGTGCCAGCAGCGTAAAGGGAAAAGTGGATGAGCAGTTCTTC.

A few counts support this clonotype. The chain joins TRBV12-3 or TRBV12-4 to TRBJ2-1; the match to TRBD2 covers 14 bases. Trimming took 5 bases from V and 2 from J; bases not matched to a gene: 8. The CDR3 sequence is 18 residues long. CDR3 sequence reads: CASSPGTSGSPAYNEQFF. CDR3 bases: TGTGCCAGCAGTCCCGGGACTAGCGGGAGTCCGGCCTACAATGAGCAGTTCTTC.

This chain uses TRBV29-1 with TRBJ2-7; 8 bases map to TRBD1. The trim removed 4 bases at V and 2 bases at J, leaving 10 bases unmatched. CDR3 length: 15 residues. From germline, CDR1 is SQVTM and CDR2 ANQGSEA. This chain's CDR3 is CSVVDFGTGAYEQYF. Here the CDR3 DNA reads TGCAGCGTTGTTGATTTCGGGACAGGAGCCTACGAGCAGTACTTC.

This clonotype was counted ten times or more. The chain links TRBV7-9 to TRBJ2-1; 7 bases match TRBD2. V dropped 5 bases and J dropped 5; count of bases not matched to a gene: 6. This CDR3 has 14 amino acids. Per the germline V gene, CDR1 is SEHNR and CDR2 is FQNEAQ (reference sequence). For the CDR3, the DNA is TGTGCCAGCAGCCCTACCGGGACTAACAATGAGCAGTTCTTC. Translated, it gives CASSPTGTNNEQFF.

This clonotype turned up a few times. This chain links TRBV28 with TRBJ1-3; D remains ambiguous. The CDR3 length is 14 residues. V was shortened by 2 bases and J by 0 bases, with 5 bases between the two germline ends. CDR1 is MDHEN, CDR2 SYDVKM, per germline. CDR3: CASSLGYSGNTIYF. The CDR3 DNA is TGTGCCAGCAGTTTAGGATACTCTGGAAACACCATATATTTT.

The rearrangement joins TRBV10-3 to TRBJ2-1, with D tentatively TRBD2 (6 bases). CDR1 is ENHRY, CDR2 SYGVKD, per germline. The V end lost 3 bases, the J end lost 10 bases, and 16 bases lay between the germline ends. The length of the CDR3 is 14 residues. This chain's CDR3 is CAISDRRDLGEQFF. The DNA for the CDR3 is TGTGCCATCAGTGACCGGCGGGACCTGGGGGAGCAGTTCTTC.